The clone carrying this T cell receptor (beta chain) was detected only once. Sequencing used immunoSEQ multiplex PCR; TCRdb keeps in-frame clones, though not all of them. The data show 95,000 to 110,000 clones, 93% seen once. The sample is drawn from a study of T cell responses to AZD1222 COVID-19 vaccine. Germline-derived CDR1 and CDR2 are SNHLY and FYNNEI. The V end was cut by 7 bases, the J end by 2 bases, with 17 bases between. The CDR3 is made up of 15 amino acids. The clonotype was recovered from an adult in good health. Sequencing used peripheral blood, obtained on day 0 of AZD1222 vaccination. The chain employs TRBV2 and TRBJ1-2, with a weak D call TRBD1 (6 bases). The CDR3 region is CASIQQGALNYGYTF. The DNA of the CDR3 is TGTGCCAGCATCCAACAGGGCGCCTTGAACTATGGCTACACCTTC.